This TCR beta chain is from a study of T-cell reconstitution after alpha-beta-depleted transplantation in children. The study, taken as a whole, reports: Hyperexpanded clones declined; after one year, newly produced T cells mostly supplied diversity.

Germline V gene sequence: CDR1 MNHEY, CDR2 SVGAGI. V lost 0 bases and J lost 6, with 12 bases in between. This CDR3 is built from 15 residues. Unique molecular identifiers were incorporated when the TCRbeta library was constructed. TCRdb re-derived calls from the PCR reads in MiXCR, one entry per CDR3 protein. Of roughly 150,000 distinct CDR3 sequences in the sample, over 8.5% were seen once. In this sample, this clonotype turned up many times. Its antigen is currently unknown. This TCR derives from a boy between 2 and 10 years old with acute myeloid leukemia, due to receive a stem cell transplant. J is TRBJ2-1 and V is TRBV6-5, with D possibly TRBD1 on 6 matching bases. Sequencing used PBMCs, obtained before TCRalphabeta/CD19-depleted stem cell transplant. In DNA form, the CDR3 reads TGTGCCAGCAGTTACTCCCCGGACAGCAGCAATGAGCAGTTCTTC. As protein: CASSYSPDSSNEQFF.